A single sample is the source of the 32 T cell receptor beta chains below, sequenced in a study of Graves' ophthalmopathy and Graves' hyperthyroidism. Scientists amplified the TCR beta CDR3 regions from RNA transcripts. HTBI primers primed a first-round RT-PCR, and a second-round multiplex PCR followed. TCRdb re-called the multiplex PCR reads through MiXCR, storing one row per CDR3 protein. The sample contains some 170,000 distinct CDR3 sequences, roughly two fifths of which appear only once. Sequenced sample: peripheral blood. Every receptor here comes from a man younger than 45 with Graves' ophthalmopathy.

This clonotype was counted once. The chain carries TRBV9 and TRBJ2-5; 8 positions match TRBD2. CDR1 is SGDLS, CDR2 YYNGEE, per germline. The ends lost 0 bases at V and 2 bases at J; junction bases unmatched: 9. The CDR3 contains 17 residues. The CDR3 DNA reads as TGTGCCAGCAGCGTAGAATGGAGCGGGAGCGAACAAGAGACCCAGTACTTC. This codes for CASSVEWSGSEQETQYF.

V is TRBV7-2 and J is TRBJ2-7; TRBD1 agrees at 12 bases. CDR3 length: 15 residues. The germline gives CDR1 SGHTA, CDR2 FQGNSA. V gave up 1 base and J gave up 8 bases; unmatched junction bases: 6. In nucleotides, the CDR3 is TGTGCCAGCAGCTTAGGGTCCGGGACAGGGGGCCAGCAGTACTTC. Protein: CASSLGSGTGGQQYF.

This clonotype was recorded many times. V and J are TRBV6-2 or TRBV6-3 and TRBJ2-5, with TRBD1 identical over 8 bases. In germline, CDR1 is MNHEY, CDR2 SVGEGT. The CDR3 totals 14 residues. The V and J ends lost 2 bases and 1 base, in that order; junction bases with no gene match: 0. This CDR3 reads CASSYGTGQETQYF. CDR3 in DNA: TGTGCCAGCAGTTACGGGACAGGCCAAGAGACCCAGTACTTC.

The CDR3, as DNA: TGTGCCAGCATTCGGCTAGCGGGATCGTCCTCCTACGAGCAGTACTTC. This gives the protein CASIRLAGSSSYEQYF. V and J are TRBV6-2 or TRBV6-3 and TRBJ2-7, with 9 bases identical to TRBD2. This CDR3 region has 16 residues. V lost 7 bases to trimming and J lost 0 bases; unmatched junction nucleotides: 10. CDR1 MNHEY and CDR2 SVGEGT come from the germline V gene.

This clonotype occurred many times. The CDR3 here is CASSFPGFEQYF. In nucleotides, the CDR3 is TGTGCCAGCAGTTTCCCGGGGTTCGAGCAGTACTTC. The chain couples TRBV27 to TRBJ2-7, with a weak D call TRBD2 (5 bases). V dropped 3 bases and J dropped 6 bases, with 9 bases sitting between them. Germline V gene data show CDR1 as MNHEY and CDR2 as SMNVEV (reference sequence). CDR3 length: 12 amino acids.

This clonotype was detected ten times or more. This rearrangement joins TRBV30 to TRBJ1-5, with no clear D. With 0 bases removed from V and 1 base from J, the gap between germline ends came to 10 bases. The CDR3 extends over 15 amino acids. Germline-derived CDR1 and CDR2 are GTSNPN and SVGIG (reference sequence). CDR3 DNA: TGTGCCTGGAGTGTTGGCTTTGGCAGCAATCAGCCCCAGCATTTT. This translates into CAWSVGFGSNQPQHF.

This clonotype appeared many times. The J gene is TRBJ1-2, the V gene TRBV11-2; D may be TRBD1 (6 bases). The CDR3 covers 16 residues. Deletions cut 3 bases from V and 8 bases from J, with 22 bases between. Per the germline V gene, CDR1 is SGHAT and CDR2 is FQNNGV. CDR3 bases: TGTGCCAGCAGCTTCCGGGCAGGCCCGCGCCAGGGGGGCTACACCTTC. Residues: CASSFRAGPRQGGYTF.

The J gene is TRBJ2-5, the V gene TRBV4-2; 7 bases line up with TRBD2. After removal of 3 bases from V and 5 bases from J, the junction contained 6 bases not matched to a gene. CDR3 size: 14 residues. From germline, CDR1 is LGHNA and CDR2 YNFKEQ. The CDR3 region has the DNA TGTGCCAGCAGCCACACCCTAGCGGCGGAGACCCAGTACTTC. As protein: CASSHTLAAETQYF.

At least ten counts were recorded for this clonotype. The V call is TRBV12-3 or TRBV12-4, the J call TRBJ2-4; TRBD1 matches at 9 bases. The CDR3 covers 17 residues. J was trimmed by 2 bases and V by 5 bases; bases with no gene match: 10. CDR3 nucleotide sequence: TGTGCCAGCAGTATGCGGGGGACAGGGAAATCCAAAAACATTCAGTACTTC. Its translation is CASSMRGTGKSKNIQYF.

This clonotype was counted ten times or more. The CDR3 DNA follows: TGTGCCAGCAGTTCGAACGACAGGGCTCCCCAGCATTTT. This sequence encodes CASSSNDRAPQHF. The chain joins TRBV6-5 to TRBJ1-5, with 7 bases matching TRBD1. The CDR3 is made up of 13 amino acids. Germline lookup yields CDR1 MNHEY and CDR2 SVGAGI. J lost 10 bases, V lost 4 bases, and 7 bases had no gene match.

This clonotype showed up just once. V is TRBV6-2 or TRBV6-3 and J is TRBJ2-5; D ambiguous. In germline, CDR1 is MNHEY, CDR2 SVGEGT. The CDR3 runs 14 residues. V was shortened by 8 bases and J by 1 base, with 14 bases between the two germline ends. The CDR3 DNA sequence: TGTGCCAGCTACCCGACTCGTTCCCAAGAGACCCAGTACTTC. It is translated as CASYPTRSQETQYF.

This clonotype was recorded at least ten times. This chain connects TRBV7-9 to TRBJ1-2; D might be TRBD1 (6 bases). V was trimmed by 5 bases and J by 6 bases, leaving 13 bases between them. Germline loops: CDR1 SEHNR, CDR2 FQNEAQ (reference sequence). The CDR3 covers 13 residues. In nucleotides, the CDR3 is TGTGCCAGCAGCCCAAGCGGGGGCCATGGCTACACCTTC. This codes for CASSPSGGHGYTF. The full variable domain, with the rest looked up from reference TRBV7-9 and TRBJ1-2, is DTGVSQNPRHKITKRGQNVTFRCDPISEHNRLYWYRQTLGQGPEFLTYFQNEAQLEKSRLLSDRFSAERPKGSFSTLEIQRTEQGDSAMYLCASSPSGGHGYTFGSGTRLTVV.

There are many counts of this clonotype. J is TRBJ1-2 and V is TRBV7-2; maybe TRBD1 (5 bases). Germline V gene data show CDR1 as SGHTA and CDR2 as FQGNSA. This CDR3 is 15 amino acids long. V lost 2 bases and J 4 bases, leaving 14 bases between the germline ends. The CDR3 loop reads CASSLFRRQGYGYTF. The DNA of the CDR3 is TGTGCCAGCAGCTTATTTAGGCGCCAGGGCTATGGCTACACCTTC. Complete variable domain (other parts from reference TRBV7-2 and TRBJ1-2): GAGVSQSPSNKVTEKGKDVELRCDPISGHTALYWYRQSLGQGLEFLIYFQGNSAPDKSGLPSDRFSAERTGGSVSTLTIQRTQQEDSAVYLCASSLFRRQGYGYTFGSGTRLTVV.

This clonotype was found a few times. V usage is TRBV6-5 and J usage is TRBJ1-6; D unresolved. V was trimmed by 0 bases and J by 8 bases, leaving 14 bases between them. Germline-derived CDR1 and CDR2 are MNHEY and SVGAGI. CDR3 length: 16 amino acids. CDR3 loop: CASSYSFAAVDSPLHF. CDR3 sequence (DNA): TGTGCCAGCAGTTACTCTTTCGCGGCCGTAGATTCACCCCTCCACTTT.

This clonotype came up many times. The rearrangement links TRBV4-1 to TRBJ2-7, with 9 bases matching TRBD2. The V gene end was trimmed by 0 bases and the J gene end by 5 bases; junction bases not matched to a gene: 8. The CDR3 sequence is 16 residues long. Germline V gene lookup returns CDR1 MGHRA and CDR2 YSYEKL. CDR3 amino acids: CASSQEPGLARDEQYF. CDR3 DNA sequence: TGCGCCAGCAGCCAAGAACCGGGACTAGCTCGCGACGAGCAGTACTTC.

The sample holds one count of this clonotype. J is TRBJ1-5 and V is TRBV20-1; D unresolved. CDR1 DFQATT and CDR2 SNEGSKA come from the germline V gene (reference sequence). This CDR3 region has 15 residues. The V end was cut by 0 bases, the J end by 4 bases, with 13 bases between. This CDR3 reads CSARENHFLNQPQHF. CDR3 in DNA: TGCAGTGCTAGAGAGAATCACTTCCTAAATCAGCCCCAGCATTTT.

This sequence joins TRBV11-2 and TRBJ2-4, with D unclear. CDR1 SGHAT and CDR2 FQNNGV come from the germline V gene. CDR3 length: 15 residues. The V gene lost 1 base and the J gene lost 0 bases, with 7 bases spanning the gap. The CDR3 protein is CASSLGVLAKNIQYF. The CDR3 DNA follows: TGTGCCAGCAGCTTAGGGGTCCTAGCCAAAAACATTCAGTACTTC.

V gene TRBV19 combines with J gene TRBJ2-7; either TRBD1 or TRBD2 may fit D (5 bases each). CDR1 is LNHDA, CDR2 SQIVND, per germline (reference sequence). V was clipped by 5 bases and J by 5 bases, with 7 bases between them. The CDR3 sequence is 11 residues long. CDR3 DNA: TGTGCCAGTAGTGTGGGGGACGAGCAGTACTTC. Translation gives CASSVGDEQYF.

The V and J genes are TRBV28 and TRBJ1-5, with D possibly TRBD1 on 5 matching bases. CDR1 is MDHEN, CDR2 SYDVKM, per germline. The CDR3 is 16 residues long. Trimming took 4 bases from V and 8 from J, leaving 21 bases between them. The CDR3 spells CASSSYGTAPREPQHF. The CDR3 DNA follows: TGTGCCAGCAGTTCCTATGGGACGGCCCCAAGAGAGCCCCAGCATTTT.

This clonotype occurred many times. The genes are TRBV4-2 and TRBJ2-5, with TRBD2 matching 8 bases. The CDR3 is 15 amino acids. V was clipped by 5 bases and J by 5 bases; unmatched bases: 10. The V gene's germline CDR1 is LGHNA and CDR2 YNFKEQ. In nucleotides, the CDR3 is TGTGCCAGCAGCACAGCCGGGACTAGGGATGAGACCCAGTACTTC. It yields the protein CASSTAGTRDETQYF.

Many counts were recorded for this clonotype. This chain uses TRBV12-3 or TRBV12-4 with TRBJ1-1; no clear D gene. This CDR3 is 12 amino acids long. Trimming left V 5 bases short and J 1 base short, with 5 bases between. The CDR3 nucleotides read TGTGCCAGCAGTCCTAAGAACACTGAAGCTTTCTTT. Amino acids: CASSPKNTEAFF.

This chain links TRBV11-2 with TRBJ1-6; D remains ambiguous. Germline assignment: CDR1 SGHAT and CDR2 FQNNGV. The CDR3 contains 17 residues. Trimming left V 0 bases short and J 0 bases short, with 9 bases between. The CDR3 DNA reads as TGTGCCAGCAGCTTAGAGATCGGGGTCTCCTATAATTCACCCCTCCACTTT. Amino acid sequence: CASSLEIGVSYNSPLHF. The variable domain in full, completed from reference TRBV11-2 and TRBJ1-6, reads EAGVAQSPRYKIIEKRQSVAFWCNPISGHATLYWYQQILGQGPKLLIQFQNNGVVDDSQLPKDRFSAERLKGVDSTLKIQPAKLEDSAVYLCASSLEIGVSYNSPLHFGNGTRLTVT.

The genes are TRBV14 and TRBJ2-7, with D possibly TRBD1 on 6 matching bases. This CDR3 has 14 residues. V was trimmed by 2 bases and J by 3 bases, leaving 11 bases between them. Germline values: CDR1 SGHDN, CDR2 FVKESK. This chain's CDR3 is CASSQRRDNYEQYF. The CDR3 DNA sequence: TGTGCCAGCAGCCAACGTCGGGACAACTACGAGCAGTACTTC.

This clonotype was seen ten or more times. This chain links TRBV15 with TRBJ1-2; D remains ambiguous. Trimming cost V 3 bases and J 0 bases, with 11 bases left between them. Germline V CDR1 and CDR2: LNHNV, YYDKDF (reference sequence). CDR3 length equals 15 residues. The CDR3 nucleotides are TGTGCCACCAGCAGTGACACACTGGCTAACTATGGCTACACCTTC. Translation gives CATSSDTLANYGYTF.

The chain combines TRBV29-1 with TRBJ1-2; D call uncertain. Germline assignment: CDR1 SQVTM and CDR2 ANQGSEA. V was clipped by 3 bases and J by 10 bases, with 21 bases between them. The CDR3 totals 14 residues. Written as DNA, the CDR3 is TGCAGCGTTGACGGATCCGAGCGCCCAACACTCTACACCTTC. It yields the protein CSVDGSERPTLYTF.

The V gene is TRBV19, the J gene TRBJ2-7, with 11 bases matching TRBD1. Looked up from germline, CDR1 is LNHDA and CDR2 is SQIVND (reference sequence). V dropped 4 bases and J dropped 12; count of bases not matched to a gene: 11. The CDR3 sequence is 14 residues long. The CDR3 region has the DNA TGTGCCAGTAGTACCGGGACAGGGGGAACCAGCCTGTACTTC. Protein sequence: CASSTGTGGTSLYF.

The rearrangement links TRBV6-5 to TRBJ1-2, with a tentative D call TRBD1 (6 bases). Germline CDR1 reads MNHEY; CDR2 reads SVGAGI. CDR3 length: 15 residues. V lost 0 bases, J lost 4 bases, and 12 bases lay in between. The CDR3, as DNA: TGTGCCAGCAGTTACTCGTTCTCGGACAGCTATGGCTACACCTTC. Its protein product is CASSYSFSDSYGYTF.

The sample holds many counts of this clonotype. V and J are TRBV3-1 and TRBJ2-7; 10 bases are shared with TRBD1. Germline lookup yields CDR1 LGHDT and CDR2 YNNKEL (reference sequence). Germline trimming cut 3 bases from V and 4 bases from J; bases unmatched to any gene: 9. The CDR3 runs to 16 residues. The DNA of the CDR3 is TGTGCCAGCAGCCACCCGGGACAGGGGTCAGAATACGAGCAGTACTTC. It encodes CASSHPGQGSEYEQYF.

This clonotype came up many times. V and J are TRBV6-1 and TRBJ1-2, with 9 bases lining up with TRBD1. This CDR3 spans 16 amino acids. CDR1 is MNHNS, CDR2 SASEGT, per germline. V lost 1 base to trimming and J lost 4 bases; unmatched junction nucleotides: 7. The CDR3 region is CASSEEPGQGRYGYTF. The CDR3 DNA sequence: TGTGCCAGCAGTGAAGAGCCGGGACAGGGACGCTATGGCTACACCTTC.

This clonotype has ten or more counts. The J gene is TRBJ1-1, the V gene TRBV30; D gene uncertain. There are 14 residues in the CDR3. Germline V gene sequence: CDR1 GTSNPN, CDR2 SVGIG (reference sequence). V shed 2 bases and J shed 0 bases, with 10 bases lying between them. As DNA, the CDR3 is TGTGCCTGGAGTATCCCCAGAGTGAACACTGAAGCTTTCTTT. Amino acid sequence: CAWSIPRVNTEAFF.

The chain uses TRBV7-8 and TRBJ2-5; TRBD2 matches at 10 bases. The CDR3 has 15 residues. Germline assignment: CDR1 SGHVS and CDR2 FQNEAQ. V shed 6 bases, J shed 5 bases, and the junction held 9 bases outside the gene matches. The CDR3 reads CASRAETSGWETQYF. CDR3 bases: TGTGCCAGCAGAGCCGAGACTAGCGGGTGGGAGACCCAGTACTTC. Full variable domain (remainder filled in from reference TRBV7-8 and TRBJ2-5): GAGVSQSPRYKVAKRGQDVALRCDPISGHVSLFWYQQALGQGPEFLTYFQNEAQLDKSGLPSDRFFAERPEGSVSTLKIQRTQQEDSAVYLCASRAETSGWETQYFGPGTRLLVL.

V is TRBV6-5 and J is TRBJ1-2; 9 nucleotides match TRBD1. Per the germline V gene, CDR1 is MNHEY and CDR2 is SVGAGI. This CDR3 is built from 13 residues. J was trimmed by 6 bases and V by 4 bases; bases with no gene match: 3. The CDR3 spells CASSSGDRDGYTF. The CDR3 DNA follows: TGTGCCAGCAGTTCGGGGGACAGGGATGGCTACACCTTC.